Below are 31 T cell receptor beta chains sequenced from a single sample in a study of shared clonotypes between healthy human individuals. Using immunoSEQ multiplex PCR, the repertoire was profiled, and TCRdb retains in-frame clones only, with some absent. The data show just over 2,000,000 clones, 95% seen once. The specimen sequenced was naive CD4+ T cells sorted from blood. Subset reported: CD45RA+ positively selected. These receptors originate from a man aged 18 to 35 in good health.

The chain combines TRBV6-1 with TRBJ2-3; 9 positions agree with TRBD1. Germline CDR1 reads MNHNS; CDR2 reads SASEGT. The CDR3 extends over 14 amino acids. V gave up 2 bases and J gave up 7 bases; unmatched junction bases: 4. The CDR3, as DNA: TGTGCCAGCAGTGAAAGGGGACAGGGAAATACGCAGTATTTT. Protein product: CASSERGQGNTQYF.

The chain employs TRBV6-5 and TRBJ1-4, with D perhaps matching TRBD1 (5 bases). CDR3 length: 12 residues. Germline V gene data show CDR1 as MNHEY and CDR2 as SVGAGI. V was trimmed by 6 bases and J by 9 bases, leaving 11 bases between them. The CDR3 here is CASRKGWQKLFF. DNA of the CDR3: TGTGCCAGCAGGAAGGGGTGGCAAAAACTGTTTTTT.

The chain links TRBV6-1 to TRBJ2-7; the match to TRBD1 covers 7 bases. The CDR3 is 12 residues long. The trim removed 7 bases at V and 3 bases at J, leaving 3 bases unmatched. Germline lookup yields CDR1 MNHNS and CDR2 SASEGT. The CDR3 DNA follows: TGTGCCAGCACGTGGGACAGCTACGAGCAGTACTTC. Residues: CASTWDSYEQYF.

The CDR3 DNA reads TGTGCCAGCAGTGGGGGGACAACTATTAACTACGAGCAGTACTTC. It is translated as CASSGGTTINYEQYF. The chain links TRBV6-1 to TRBJ2-7, with D possibly matching TRBD1 (6 bases). Per the germline V gene, CDR1 is MNHNS and CDR2 is SASEGT. This CDR3 spans 15 amino acids. Trimming took off 4 bases at V and 3 bases at J, with 16 bases between the two ends.

The J gene is TRBJ2-2, the V gene TRBV5-1; 7 nucleotides line up with TRBD1. The V segment lost 0 bases and the J segment 0 bases; nucleotides outside the gene matches: 5. CDR1 SGHRS and CDR2 YFSETQ come from the germline V gene. CDR3 size: 17 residues. The CDR3, as DNA: TGCGCCAGCAGCTTGGAAGGGGGCCACGCGAACACCGGGGAGCTGTTTTTT. This sequence encodes CASSLEGGHANTGELFF.

This clone came up once. V is TRBV5-1 and J is TRBJ1-1, with unresolved D. Trimming pared 0 bases from V and 1 base from J, leaving 13 bases between. CDR1 and CDR2 (germline): SGHRS, YFSETQ. This CDR3 spans 16 amino acids. CDR3 in DNA: TGCGCCAGCAGCTTGGGAGCCGCAGGCCCGAACACTGAAGCTTTCTTT. Residues: CASSLGAAGPNTEAFF.

This sequence joins TRBV18 and TRBJ2-2; no reliable D call. V was cut by 5 bases and J by 1 base, with 17 bases left in between. The CDR3 totals 17 residues. Germline V gene lookup returns CDR1 KGHSH and CDR2 LQKENI. DNA of the CDR3: TGTGCCAGCTCAATTAGGGCTAGGTACGTGAACACCGGGGAGCTGTTTTTT. As protein: CASSIRARYVNTGELFF.

This clone has just one count. Within the sample, other DNA sequences also encode this same CDR3. This chain links TRBV4-3 with TRBJ2-7; D is tentatively TRBD1 or TRBD2 (5 bases each). Germline values: CDR1 LGHNA, CDR2 YSLEER. CDR3 length equals 13 residues. V lost 3 bases to trimming and J lost 9 bases, with 15 bases between them. The chain's CDR3 is CASSQERGATQYF. CDR3 DNA sequence: TGCGCCAGCAGCCAGGAACGAGGGGCAACGCAGTACTTC.

This chain uses TRBV6-6 with TRBJ1-2, with a possible D match to TRBD1 (6 bases). The V gene lost 2 bases and the J gene lost 4 bases, with 14 bases spanning the gap. This CDR3 is built from 15 residues. Germline V gene data show CDR1 as MNHNY and CDR2 as SVGAGI (reference sequence). This chain's CDR3 is CASSYGEGVAYGYTF. DNA of the CDR3: TGTGCCAGCAGTTACGGTGAGGGGGTAGCCTATGGCTACACCTTC.

The chain links TRBV28 to TRBJ1-2, with D unclear. Germline V gives CDR1 MDHEN, CDR2 SYDVKM. CDR3 length equals 13 residues. V shed 2 bases and J shed 7 bases, with 11 bases lying between them. This CDR3 reads CASSLRARGGYTF. Written as DNA, the CDR3 is TGTGCCAGCAGTTTAAGGGCCCGGGGTGGCTACACCTTC.

The CDR3 region is CASSFRGLAGQETQYF. The CDR3 DNA follows: TGTGCCAGCAGTTTCCGCGGGCTAGCGGGACAAGAGACCCAGTACTTC. The chain has TRBV28 and TRBJ2-5; 9 bases agree with TRBD2. CDR1 and CDR2 (germline): MDHEN, SYDVKM. The CDR3 totals 16 residues. V lost 3 bases to trimming and J lost 2 bases; unmatched junction nucleotides: 7.

The V and J genes are TRBV6-4 and TRBJ2-3, with D possibly TRBD1 on 6 matching bases. This CDR3 has 14 residues. In germline, CDR1 is MRHNA, CDR2 SNTAGT. V was clipped by 3 bases and J by 0 bases, with 7 bases between them. CDR3 nucleotide sequence: TGTGCCAGCAGTGAGGACAGCAGCACAGATACGCAGTATTTT. Its translation: CASSEDSSTDTQYF.

V usage is TRBV7-9 and J usage is TRBJ2-5; TRBD2 aligns across 13 bases. V dropped 6 bases and J dropped 1; count of bases not matched to a gene: 5. The CDR3 is made up of 16 amino acids. The germline CDR1 and CDR2 sequences are SEHNR and FQNEAQ (reference sequence). CDR3 protein: CASSNGLAGVQETQYF. As DNA, the CDR3 is TGTGCCAGCAGTAACGGACTAGCGGGAGTCCAAGAGACCCAGTACTTC.

In regard to this clone: At one boundary the junction diverges from the germline segment, which might be a read error. The chain joins TRBV7-2 to TRBJ2-5; no clear D gene. The CDR3 has 15 residues. Germline V gene sequence: CDR1 SGHTA, CDR2 FQGNSA. The CDR3 loop is CASGLGQTYQETQYF. The DNA of the CDR3 is TGTGCCAGCGGCTTAGGGCAGACGTACCAAGAGACCCAGTACTTC. The variable domain in full, with the rest retrieved from reference TRBV7-2 and TRBJ2-5, is GAGVSQSPSNKVTEKGKDVELRCDPISGHTALYWYRQSLGQGLEFLIYFQGNSAPDKSGLPSDRFSAERTGGSVSTLTIQRTQQEDSAVYLCASGLGQTYQETQYFGPGTRLLVL.

The genes are TRBV4-3 and TRBJ1-2; no definite D call. The germline V gene has CDR1 LGHNA and CDR2 YSLEER. The V gene lost 1 base and the J gene lost 0 bases, with 9 bases spanning the gap. This CDR3 contains 15 residues. CDR3 nucleotides: TGCGCCAGCAGCCAAGTGGCAGGCGCTAACTATGGCTACACCTTC. The encoded protein is CASSQVAGANYGYTF.

The chain combines TRBV5-4 with TRBJ1-2; D is possibly TRBD1 (5 bases). The CDR3 consists of 14 residues. Trimming removed 0 bases from V and 4 bases from J, with 10 bases in between. The V gene's germline CDR1 is SGHNT and CDR2 YYREEE (reference sequence). In nucleotides, the CDR3 is TGTGCCAGCAGCTTGGCCGGGACTTCCTATGGCTACACCTTC. It translates to CASSLAGTSYGYTF.

V gene TRBV30 combines with J gene TRBJ1-3; possible D gene TRBD1, 6 bases. V was clipped by 0 bases and J by 1 base, with 10 bases between them. This CDR3 spans 15 amino acids. Per germline, CDR1 GTSNPN and CDR2 SVGIG (reference sequence). DNA of the CDR3: TGTGCCTGGAGTGTAGGACAGCTATCTGGAAACACCATATATTTT. Protein sequence: CAWSVGQLSGNTIYF.

V usage is TRBV5-1 and J usage is TRBJ2-3; D is undetermined. The CDR3 totals 16 residues. Trimming removed 0 bases from V and 0 bases from J, with 11 bases in between. Germline CDR1 reads SGHRS; CDR2 reads YFSETQ. The CDR3 DNA reads as TGCGCCAGCAGCTTGGCGTCGGCCACTAGCACAGATACGCAGTATTTT. Amino acid sequence: CASSLASATSTDTQYF.

The J gene is TRBJ1-2, the V gene TRBV9; D is unclear. The CDR3 extends over 14 amino acids. Trimming cost V 2 bases and J 4 bases, with 12 bases left between them. Per the germline V gene, CDR1 is SGDLS and CDR2 is YYNGEE. CDR3 residues: CASSVRIEPYGYTF. CDR3 in DNA: TGTGCCAGCAGCGTCAGGATTGAACCCTATGGCTACACCTTC.

The chain combines TRBV7-2 with TRBJ2-3; no clear D. V was shortened by 6 bases and J by 9 bases, with 16 bases between the two germline ends. This CDR3 is 13 amino acids long. Germline V gene sequence: CDR1 SGHTA, CDR2 FQGNSA. CDR3 in amino acids: CASSLGFQETQYF. For the CDR3, the DNA is TGTGCCAGCAGTTTGGGGTTCCAGGAGACGCAGTATTTT.

The chain couples TRBV2 to TRBJ1-6; D uncertain. The germline V gene has CDR1 SNHLY and CDR2 FYNNEI. Trimming stripped 4 bases from V and 5 bases from J, with 9 bases between. The CDR3 consists of 14 residues. For the CDR3, the DNA is TGTGCCAGCAGTGTACAGATAGATAATTCACCCCTCCACTTT. This gives the protein CASSVQIDNSPLHF.

This rearrangement joins TRBV6-5 to TRBJ2-2; TRBD2 matches 8 bases. The CDR3 contains 15 residues. Germline CDR1 is MNHEY and CDR2 is SVGAGI. V was pared by 6 bases and J by 2 bases, with 5 bases of the junction left unmatched. CDR3 bases: TGTGCCAGCAGGGAAACTAGCGGCAACACCGGGGAGCTGTTTTTT. This sequence encodes CASRETSGNTGELFF.

This chain joins TRBV15 and TRBJ1-5, with D possibly being TRBD1 (5 bases). The V end lost 0 bases, the J end lost 5 bases, and 8 bases lay between the germline ends. This CDR3 has 14 amino acids. CDR1 is LNHNV, CDR2 YYDKDF, per germline (reference sequence). CDR3 amino acids: CATSRDRADQPQHF. The CDR3, as DNA: TGTGCCACCAGCAGAGACAGGGCTGATCAGCCCCAGCATTTT.

The CDR3 sequence is CASSYGTKSYGYTF. The CDR3 DNA reads TGTGCCAGCAGTTACGGCACGAAGAGCTATGGCTACACCTTC. V gene TRBV6-5 combines with J gene TRBJ1-2; D not certain. The germline gives CDR1 MNHEY, CDR2 SVGAGI. CDR3 length equals 14 residues. With 2 bases removed from V and 4 bases from J, the gap between germline ends came to 11 bases.

V usage is TRBV18 and J usage is TRBJ2-7, with D possibly being TRBD2 (7 bases). V was shortened by 9 bases and J by 5 bases, with 17 bases between the two germline ends. The germline gives CDR1 KGHSH, CDR2 LQKENI. The CDR3 length is 13 residues. The CDR3 DNA reads TGTGCCAGTAACGGGGGGCCAGGGGACGAGCAGTACTTC. Protein product: CASNGGPGDEQYF. Filled out from reference TRBV18 and TRBJ2-7, the complete variable domain reads NAGVMQNPRHLVRRRGQEARLRCSPMKGHSHVYWYRQLPEEGLKFMVYLQKENIIDESGMPKERFSAEFPKEGPSILRIQQVVRGDSAAYFCASNGGPGDEQYFGPGTRLTVT.

V is TRBV6-1 and J is TRBJ1-2; D gene uncertain. The germline gives CDR1 MNHNS, CDR2 SASEGT. The length of the CDR3 is 14 residues. With 6 bases removed from V and 2 bases from J, the gap between germline ends came to 13 bases. DNA of the CDR3: TGTGCCAGCAGGCAGGAAAGCAAGAACTATGGCTACACCTTC. Translation: CASRQESKNYGYTF.

V is TRBV7-2 and J is TRBJ2-1, with D tentatively TRBD2 (6 bases). V lost 5 bases, J lost 9 bases, and 14 bases lay in between. This CDR3 is 13 amino acids long. Germline CDR1 SGHTA, CDR2 FQGNSA. CDR3 region: CASSLGGAGEQFF. The CDR3 DNA reads as TGTGCCAGCAGCCTCGGAGGGGCCGGTGAGCAGTTCTTC.

This sequence joins TRBV6-5 and TRBJ1-3; D uncertain. The V and J ends lost 4 bases and 0 bases respectively, with 13 bases between them. From germline, CDR1 is MNHEY and CDR2 SVGAGI. CDR3 length: 16 amino acids. CDR3 sequence reads: CASSFGRVRSGNTIYF. CDR3 in DNA: TGTGCCAGCAGTTTCGGACGGGTCCGCTCTGGAAACACCATATATTTT.

The rearrangement uses TRBV2 and TRBJ2-5, with a weak D call TRBD2 (7 bases). In germline, CDR1 is SNHLY, CDR2 FYNNEI. This CDR3 has 15 residues. Between the trimmed V and J ends, which lost 8 bases and 9 bases, there was a span of 25 bases. CDR3 bases: TGTGCCAGCGATCGGGGGGACAACCTCCAGTGGGCCCAGTACTTC. As protein: CASDRGDNLQWAQYF.

The V and J genes are TRBV4-1 and TRBJ1-4; 7 bases align to TRBD1. V lost 4 bases to trimming and J lost 2 bases; unmatched junction nucleotides: 4. Germline lookup yields CDR1 MGHRA and CDR2 YSYEKL. This CDR3 comprises 15 residues. CDR3 bases: TGCGCCAGCAGCCCGCTGGGACAGACTAATGAAAAACTGTTTTTT. It translates to CASSPLGQTNEKLFF.

The J gene is TRBJ2-2, the V gene TRBV5-4, with D perhaps matching TRBD2 (6 bases). The V and J ends lost 4 bases and 5 bases respectively, with 12 bases between them. The CDR3 extends over 14 amino acids. Germline values: CDR1 SGHNT, CDR2 YYREEE (reference sequence). In nucleotides, the CDR3 is TGTGCCAGCAGCCGGAGGGGTGGAACCGGGGAGCTGTTTTTT. Protein: CASSRRGGTGELFF.